These T cell receptor beta chains were read from a single sample in a study of blood T cell repertoires in COVID-19. TCRdb's table, derived via immunoSEQ multiplex PCR, lists solely in-frame clones and lacks some. The table lists approximately 300,000 clones, around 90% of them singletons. The specimen sequenced was peripheral blood. Source of these receptors: a woman aged 35 to 49 with acute or convalescent COVID-19. The CDR3 runs from the conserved cysteine through the conserved F or W. The D gene is left open where the match is weak. Expanded clones get a size class; other rows say once, few or many, or leave the size out.

>TRBJ1-5|-|17|-|TRBV12-5
TGTGCTAGTGGTTTGATGGCCAGAGGTAATAGCAATCAGCCCCAGCATTTT
CASGLMARGNSNQPQHF
>TRBJ1-2|once|12|-|TRBV7-9
TGTGCCAGCAGCTTCGATCGGGGGGGCTACACCTTC
CASSFDRGGYTF
>TRBJ1-4|-|18|TRBD1|TRBV5-1
TGCGCCAGCAGCTTGGGAGACAGGGGCTGGGGAACTAATGAAAAACTGTTTTTT
CASSLGDRGWGTNEKLFF
>TRBJ2-2|once|15|-|TRBV19
TGTGCCAGTAGTATAGGAGTGAGTTCCACCGGGGAGCTGTTTTTT
CASSIGVSSTGELFF
>TRBJ1-2|-|13|-|TRBV5-4
TGTGCCAGCACCGATGGCCCAGACTATGGCTACACCTTC
CASTDGPDYGYTF
>TRBJ2-1|-|15|TRBD2|TRBV2
TGTGCCAGCACCTTACTAGCGGGGGGGCCCAATGAGCAGTTCTTC
CASTLLAGGPNEQFF
>TRBJ2-1|-|15|TRBD1|TRBV19
TGTGCCAGTAGTCCCGGGACAGGAGGAAGGGATGAGCAGTTCTTC
CASSPGTGGRDEQFF
>TRBJ2-2|once|17|TRBD1|TRBV5-1
TGCGCCAGCAGCTTACTACCAGGGGGAGTAGGCGCCGGGGAGCTGTTTTTT
CASSLLPGGVGAGELFF
>TRBJ2-4|once|14|-|TRBV27
TGTGCCAGCGGCAACAGGGATACGGGAAACATTCAGTACTTC
CASGNRDTGNIQYF
>TRBJ1-2|few|16|TRBD1|TRBV2
TGTGCCAGTAAGAGGACAGGGTCCGACGAAAACTATGGCTACACCTTC
CASKRTGSDENYGYTF
>TRBJ1-2|once|15|-|TRBV5-1
TGCGCCAGCAGCTTGGCGATGGGGCAGAACTATGGCTACACCTTC
CASSLAMGQNYGYTF
>TRBJ1-1|-|12|-|TRBV12-3/TRBV12-4
TGTGCCAGCAGCCTCAGTCCCACTGAAGCTTTCTTT
CASSLSPTEAFF
>TRBJ2-3|-|15|TRBD2|TRBV11-2
TGTGCCAGCAGCTCGGGACTAGCGCGGACAGATACGCAGTATTTT
CASSSGLARTDTQYF
>TRBJ1-1|-|14|TRBD1|TRBV7-2
TGTGCCAGCAGCCCTCGACAGGGGAACACTGAAGCTTTCTTT
CASSPRQGNTEAFF
>TRBJ1-5|-|19|-|TRBV6-2/TRBV6-3
TGTGCCAGCAGTTACGCGGGTTTTAAGGAGGCATATAGCAATCAGCCCCAGCATTTT
CASSYAGFKEAYSNQPQHF
>TRBJ1-3|-|15|TRBD1|TRBV5-1
TGCGCCAGCAGCTTGACGGGACAGGCGGGAAACACCATATATTTT
CASSLTGQAGNTIYF
>TRBJ1-4|once|16|TRBD1|TRBV4-1
TGCGCCAGCAGCCAAGGATCTCAGGGGGTCAGGGAAAAACTGTTTTTT
CASSQGSQGVREKLFF
>TRBJ2-2|-|14|-|TRBV7-9
TGTGCCAGCAGCTTAGATCGGGGTCCCGGGGAGCTGTTTTTT
CASSLDRGPGELFF
>TRBJ1-2|-|13|TRBD1|TRBV5-1
TGCGCCAGCAGCTCGGGACAGGGGTATGGCTACACCTTC
CASSSGQGYGYTF
>TRBJ1-1|-|15|TRBD1|TRBV11-2
TGTGCCAGCAGCTTGTACAGGGGATTGAACACTGAAGCTTTCTTT
CASSLYRGLNTEAFF
>TRBJ1-2|-|14|-|TRBV6-1
TGTGCCAGCAGTGAAGCCTGGCAGAACTATGGCTACACCTTC
CASSEAWQNYGYTF
>TRBJ2-3|-|15|-|TRBV27
TGTGCCAGCAGTCCCAGGGTAGGTGGGTCAGATACGCAGTATTTT
CASSPRVGGSDTQYF
>TRBJ2-3|-|16|TRBD2|TRBV7-6
TGTGCCAGCAGCCCCGTAGCGGGGGGGCCCCCAGATACGCAGTATTTT
CASSPVAGGPPDTQYF
>TRBJ1-4|-|14|TRBD1|TRBV4-2
TGTGCCAGCAGCCCCCCCGACAGGGTTGAAAAACTGTTTTTT
CASSPPDRVEKLFF
>TRBJ1-2|-|14|TRBD1|TRBV6-5
TGTGCCAGCAGTAGGGGGACAGGGGGCTATGGCTACACCTTC
CASSRGTGGYGYTF
>TRBJ2-6|-|16|-|TRBV6-5
TGTGCCAGCAGTTACTCGCGAAGTTATGGGGCCAACGTCCTGACTTTC
CASSYSRSYGANVLTF
>TRBJ1-2|-|13|TRBD1|TRBV10-2
TGCGCCAGCGGACTCCGGGACAGGGATGGCTACACCTTC
CASGLRDRDGYTF
>TRBJ1-6|-|13|TRBD1|TRBV6-5
TGTGCCAGCAGCAGACAGGGAAATTCACCCCTCCACTTT
CASSRQGNSPLHF
>TRBJ1-4|-|16|-|TRBV6-1
TGTGCCAGCAGTGGACAGCGAGCTTCAACTAATGAAAAACTGTTTTTT
CASSGQRASTNEKLFF
>TRBJ1-2|-|15|-|TRBV6-5
TGTGCCAGCACCCCCCGAGGCAGCGACGTGTATGGCTACACCTTC
CASTPRGSDVYGYTF
>TRBJ1-2|-|14|TRBD1|TRBV6-5
TGTGCCAGCAACCCCATGACAGGGGTAAAGGGTTACACCTTC
CASNPMTGVKGYTF
>TRBJ1-2|-|12|-|TRBV6-5
TGTGCCAGCAGGAGCACCGCCTGGGGCTACACCTTC
CASRSTAWGYTF